This T cell receptor beta chain was sequenced in a study of shared clonotypes between healthy human individuals. CDR3 length equals 15 residues. Deletions cut 5 bases from V and 0 bases from J, with 11 bases between. The germline V gene has CDR1 LNHDA and CDR2 SQIVND (reference sequence). Sequencing used immunoSEQ multiplex PCR; TCRdb keeps in-frame clones, though not all of them. The data hold roughly 2,000,000 clones, with about 95% observed a single time. CD45RO-negative, CCR7-selected cells formed the naive CD8 fraction, which excluded terminally differentiated effector memory CD45RA+ cells. The sequence was obtained from a man aged 18 to 30 in good health. Specimen: naive CD8+ T cells sorted from blood. The chain recombines TRBV19 with TRBJ2-1; a weak D match, TRBD2 (5 bases). CDR3 in DNA: TGTGCCAGTAGTTATGACTATAGCTCCTACAATGAGCAGTTCTTC. Residues: CASSYDYSSYNEQFF.